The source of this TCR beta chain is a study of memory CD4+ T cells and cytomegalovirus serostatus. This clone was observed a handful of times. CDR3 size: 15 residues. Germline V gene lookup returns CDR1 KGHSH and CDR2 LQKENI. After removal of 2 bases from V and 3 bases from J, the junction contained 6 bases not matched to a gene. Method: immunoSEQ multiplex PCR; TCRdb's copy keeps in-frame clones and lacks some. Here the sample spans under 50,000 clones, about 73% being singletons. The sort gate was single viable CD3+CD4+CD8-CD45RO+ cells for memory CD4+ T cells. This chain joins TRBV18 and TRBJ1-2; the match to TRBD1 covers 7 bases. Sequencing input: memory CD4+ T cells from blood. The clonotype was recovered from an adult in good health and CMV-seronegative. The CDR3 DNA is TGTGCCAGCTCACCAACAGGGGCGGGTGACTATGGCTACACCTTC. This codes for CASSPTGAGDYGYTF.